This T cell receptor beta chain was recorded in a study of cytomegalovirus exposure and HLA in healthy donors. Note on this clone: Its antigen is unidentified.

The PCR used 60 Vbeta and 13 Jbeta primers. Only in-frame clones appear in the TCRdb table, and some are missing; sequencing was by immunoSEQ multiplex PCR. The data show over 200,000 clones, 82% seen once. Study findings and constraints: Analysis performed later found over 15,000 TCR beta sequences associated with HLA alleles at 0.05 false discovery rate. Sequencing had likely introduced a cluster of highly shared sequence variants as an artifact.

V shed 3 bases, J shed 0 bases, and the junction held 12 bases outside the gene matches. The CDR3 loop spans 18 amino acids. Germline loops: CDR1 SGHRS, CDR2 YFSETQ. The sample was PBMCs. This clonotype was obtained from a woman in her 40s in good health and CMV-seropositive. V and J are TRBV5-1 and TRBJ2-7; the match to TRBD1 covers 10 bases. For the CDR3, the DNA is TGCGCCAGCAGCTGGATGGGGGCCGGGACAGGGGCCTCCTACGAGCAGTACTTC. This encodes CASSWMGAGTGASYEQYF.